This paragraph reports one TCR beta chain. CDR1 is SGHTA, CDR2 FQGNSA, per germline. The V end was cut by 4 bases, the J end by 5 bases, with 15 bases between. The CDR3 is 15 amino acids. This entry comes from a study of blood T cell repertoires in COVID-19. Overall study: Spain, Italy and the United States supplied samples that represented acute and convalescent COVID-19. PBMCs, B-cell-depleted T cells, or T cells were the source of the cDNA or gDNA that made up the material.

Original processing methods: Counts of nucleated cells, estimated from reference gene primer amplification, were obtained. Profiled with immunoSEQ multiplex PCR; TCRdb holds only in-frame clones, not every one. That table furnishes V, J and clone size, whereas the DNA furnished D and trimming. The repertoire consists of roughly 86,000 clones, with around 80% occurring once and the leading ten covering 20% to 25%. This sequence joins TRBV7-2 and TRBJ2-1, with D tentatively TRBD2 (6 bases). Sequenced input: peripheral blood. The TCR was taken from a human donor in a cohort sampled during active COVID-19. The CDR3 loop is CASSSGPGEDNEQFF. CDR3 nucleotide sequence: TGTGCCAGCAGCTCCGGGCCGGGGGAAGACAATGAGCAGTTCTTC.